Shown below are 27 T cell receptor beta chains from a single sample sequenced in a study of radiotherapy plus CTLA-4 blockade in lung cancer. The repertoire was sequenced with immunoSEQ multiplex PCR; TCRdb's copy has only in-frame clones and lacks some. The sample records about 95,000 clones, around 83% being singletons. The sequencing here drew on peripheral blood, taken from a patient treated with radiotherapy plus ipilimumab. The receptors were gathered from a human donor with non-small cell lung cancer who had a partial response to radiotherapy plus ipilimumab.

The chain has TRBV15 and TRBJ2-2; the match to TRBD1 covers 10 bases. J was trimmed by 3 bases and V by 2 bases; bases with no gene match: 9. Germline CDR1 LNHNV, CDR2 YYDKDF (reference sequence). This CDR3 is built from 18 residues. This chain's CDR3 is CATSRLQGQGGYTGELFF. The CDR3 nucleotides read TGTGCCACCAGCAGACTCCAAGGACAGGGGGGTTACACCGGGGAGCTGTTTTTT.

This sequence joins TRBV27 and TRBJ2-1; 7 nucleotides align to TRBD1. The CDR3 consists of 15 residues. CDR1 is MNHEY, CDR2 SMNVEV, per germline (reference sequence). The ends lost 2 bases at V and 3 bases at J; junction bases unmatched: 4. DNA for the CDR3: TGTGCCAGCAGTTTAGAGGGGACAGACTACAATGAGCAGTTCTTC. The encoded protein is CASSLEGTDYNEQFF.

The V call is TRBV4-1, the J call TRBJ2-1; 9 bases align to TRBD2. Germline V gene sequence: CDR1 MGHRA, CDR2 YSYEKL. CDR3 length: 14 amino acids. V lost 10 bases and J lost 7; bases outside the gene matches: 11. Here the CDR3 DNA reads TGCGCCACCGGGGCTAGCGGGATTTATAATGAGCAGTTCTTC. Translating it yields CATGASGIYNEQFF.

This chain links TRBV5-1 with TRBJ2-1; 8 nucleotides line up with TRBD2. The CDR3 sequence is 14 residues long. Looked up from germline, CDR1 is SGHRS and CDR2 is YFSETQ. The ends lost 3 bases at V and 6 bases at J; junction bases unmatched: 5. CDR3 coding DNA: TGCGCCAGCAGCTCCTCGACTAGCGCCAATGAGCAGTTCTTC. This encodes CASSSSTSANEQFF.

The chain carries TRBV27 and TRBJ2-1, with TRBD2 identical over 9 bases. CDR1 and CDR2 (germline): MNHEY, SMNVEV (reference sequence). The junction had 8 bases not matched to a gene; V was cut back by 5 bases and J by 6 bases. This CDR3 spans 15 amino acids. CDR3 nucleotides: TGTGCCAGCAGTCCTGGGGCGGGAGGGCCCAATGAGCAGTTCTTC. Translated, it gives CASSPGAGGPNEQFF.

The V gene is TRBV14, the J gene TRBJ2-5; 7 nucleotides match TRBD1. Germline CDR1 and CDR2: SGHDN and FVKESK. V gave up 3 bases and J gave up 4 bases; unmatched junction bases: 5. This CDR3 comprises 14 residues. The CDR3 nucleotides are TGTGCCAGCAGCCATTGGGACAGTCCAGAGACCCAGTACTTC. It specifies CASSHWDSPETQYF.

This clone has more than one count but fewer than ten. V is TRBV7-9 and J is TRBJ2-7; 7 nucleotides line up with TRBD2. V lost 1 base to trimming and J lost 7 bases; unmatched junction nucleotides: 4. The CDR3 extends over 13 amino acids. Germline loops: CDR1 SEHNR, CDR2 FQNEAQ (reference sequence). CDR3 sequence (DNA): TGTGCCAGCAGCTTAGAGAGCGGGACGGAGCAGTACTTC. Encoded protein: CASSLESGTEQYF.

This chain links TRBV20-1 with TRBJ2-5, with D maybe TRBD1 (6 bases). V lost 3 bases, J lost 5 bases, and 7 bases lay in between. CDR1 and CDR2 from the germline V gene are DFQATT and SNEGSKA (reference sequence). The length of the CDR3 is 11 residues. The CDR3 DNA reads as TGCAGTGCTAGTCAGGGGGAGACCCAGTACTTC. Amino acids: CSASQGETQYF.

The chain employs TRBV7-3 and TRBJ2-5; 8 bases line up with TRBD1. Per germline, CDR1 SGHTA and CDR2 FQGTGA. The CDR3 is made up of 13 amino acids. V lost 3 bases and J lost 4; bases outside the gene matches: 1. Here the CDR3 reads CASSFDRGETQYF. As DNA, the CDR3 is TGTGCCAGCAGCTTCGACAGGGGAGAGACCCAGTACTTC. The whole variable domain, filled in from reference TRBV7-3 and TRBJ2-5, reads GAGVSQTPSNKVTEKGKYVELRCDPISGHTALYWYRQSLGQGPEFLIYFQGTGAADDSGLPNDRFFAVRPEGSVSTLKIQRTERGDSAVYLCASSFDRGETQYFGPGTRLLVL.

The rearrangement joins TRBV4-1 to TRBJ1-1; a weak D match, TRBD1 (5 bases). Germline lookup yields CDR1 MGHRA and CDR2 YSYEKL. This CDR3 spans 17 amino acids. The V end lost 10 bases, the J end lost 4 bases, and 28 bases lay between the germline ends. CDR3 region: CATAAALGGEGATEAFF. As DNA, the CDR3 is TGCGCCACTGCAGCGGCTCTCGGGGGGGAAGGGGCCACTGAAGCTTTCTTT.

The chain is built from TRBV2 and TRBJ2-1, with 10 bases that match TRBD1. V gave up 10 bases and J gave up 9 bases; unmatched junction bases: 12. Per the germline V gene, CDR1 is SNHLY and CDR2 is FYNNEI. The CDR3 runs to 14 residues. The CDR3 here is CANPPGQGKVEQFF. CDR3 DNA: TGTGCCAACCCTCCGGGACAGGGGAAGGTTGAGCAGTTCTTC.

The chain uses TRBV6-5 and TRBJ1-1; D not certain. CDR3 size: 14 residues. Trimming stripped 10 bases from V and 4 bases from J, with 19 bases between. CDR1 is MNHEY, CDR2 SVGAGI, per germline. CDR3 sequence: CATHGRGEGTEAFF. In DNA, the CDR3 is TGTGCCACCCATGGACGGGGTGAAGGCACTGAAGCTTTCTTT.

V is TRBV30 and J is TRBJ2-2, with a tentative D call TRBD2 (5 bases). Trimming stripped 0 bases from V and 6 bases from J, with 14 bases between. The CDR3 is 15 amino acids. The germline V gene encodes CDR1 GTSNPN and CDR2 SVGIG (reference sequence). As DNA, the CDR3 is TGTGCCTGGAGTGTACACAGCTTCGGGGCCGGGGAGCTGTTTTTT. Translation: CAWSVHSFGAGELFF.

The CDR3 sequence: CASSQDYEQYF. DNA for the CDR3: TGCGCCAGCAGCCAGGATTACGAGCAGTACTTC. This chain uses TRBV5-1 with TRBJ2-5; D remains ambiguous. Judging by the DNA end, TRBJ2-7 fits better; the J call may be wrong. In germline, CDR1 is SGHRS, CDR2 YFSETQ. The CDR3 runs 11 residues.

The chain carries TRBV7-2 and TRBJ1-1; D unresolved. The CDR3 is 14 amino acids. Trimming cost V 4 bases and J 1 base, with 10 bases left between them. Germline loops: CDR1 SGHTA, CDR2 FQGNSA. The chain's CDR3 is CASSSDGENTEAFF. The CDR3 DNA follows: TGTGCCAGCAGCTCGGACGGGGAGAACACTGAAGCTTTCTTT.

The J gene is TRBJ1-1, the V gene TRBV6-5, with D possibly TRBD1 on 5 matching bases. There are 13 residues in the CDR3. Germline-derived CDR1 and CDR2 are MNHEY and SVGAGI. The germline V and J ends were trimmed by 6 bases and 3 bases, with 11 bases remaining between them. This CDR3 is CASREDSYTEAFF. CDR3 coding DNA: TGTGCCAGCAGGGAAGACAGCTACACTGAAGCTTTCTTT.

The rearrangement links TRBV7-2 to TRBJ2-7, with D perhaps matching TRBD2 (5 bases). V was shortened by 0 bases and J by 3 bases, with 6 bases between the two germline ends. The CDR3 consists of 13 residues. From germline, CDR1 is SGHTA and CDR2 FQGNSA. CDR3 loop: CASSLARDYEQYF. The CDR3 DNA follows: TGTGCCAGCAGCTTAGCGAGGGACTACGAGCAGTACTTC.

This clone was seen more than once but under ten times. The chain employs TRBV5-6 and TRBJ1-1; D is perhaps TRBD1 (5 bases). V gave up 3 bases and J gave up 4 bases, with 13 bases separating them. Germline V lookup: CDR1 SGHDT, CDR2 YYEEEE. This CDR3 is 14 amino acids long. CDR3 amino acids: CASSSKGLRTEAFF. In nucleotides, the CDR3 is TGTGCCAGCAGCTCCAAGGGACTGCGCACTGAAGCTTTCTTT.

The chain couples TRBV6-5 to TRBJ2-5; D is perhaps TRBD1 (7 bases). Trimming took off 7 bases at V and 4 bases at J, with 16 bases between the two ends. Germline lookup yields CDR1 MNHEY and CDR2 SVGAGI. CDR3 length: 14 amino acids. For the CDR3, the DNA is TGTGCCAGCACCAACAGGGGAGGAGGAGAGACCCAGTACTTC. Its protein product is CASTNRGGGETQYF.

The V call is TRBV6-1, the J call TRBJ1-2; TRBD1 might be the D (5 bases). Deletions cut 2 bases from V and 7 bases from J, with 14 bases between. Germline CDR1 is MNHNS and CDR2 is SASEGT. There are 14 residues in the CDR3. The DNA for the CDR3 is TGTGCCAGCAGTGAAAATCGCGGGGGGACTGGCTACACCTTC. Translation: CASSENRGGTGYTF.

The chain joins TRBV27 to TRBJ2-3; possible D gene TRBD1, 6 bases. Germline lookup yields CDR1 MNHEY and CDR2 SMNVEV (reference sequence). V was clipped by 5 bases and J by 1 base, with 16 bases between them. The CDR3 covers 16 residues. The CDR3 region is CASSRIRRQGTDTQYF. The CDR3 nucleotides read TGTGCCAGCAGTCGAATAAGAAGACAGGGCACAGATACGCAGTATTTT.

V usage is TRBV10-3 and J usage is TRBJ2-3, with 7 bases aligning to TRBD2. CDR1 and CDR2 from the germline V gene are ENHRY and SYGVKD. The CDR3 spans 15 residues. J was trimmed by 2 bases and V by 3 bases; bases with no gene match: 5. Here the CDR3 reads CAISEPGGTTDTQYF. DNA of the CDR3: TGTGCCATCAGTGAACCGGGAGGAACCACAGATACGCAGTATTTT.

This clone was seen a single time. The chain links TRBV2 to TRBJ2-5; D might be TRBD1 (6 bases). The V end lost 7 bases, the J end lost 0 bases, and 18 bases lay between the germline ends. CDR1 SNHLY and CDR2 FYNNEI come from the germline V gene. This CDR3 has 16 amino acids. Here the CDR3 reads CASIWGRGLYQETQYF. The CDR3, as DNA: TGTGCCAGCATCTGGGGCAGGGGCTTGTACCAAGAGACCCAGTACTTC. Using reference TRBV2 and TRBJ2-5 for the parts outside the CDR3, the full variable domain is EPEVTQTPSHQVTQMGQEVILRCVPISNHLYFYWYRQILGQKVEFLVSFYNNEISEKSEIFDDQFSVERPDGSNFTLKIRSTKLEDSAMYFCASIWGRGLYQETQYFGPGTRLLVL.

The gene calls are TRBV9 and TRBJ2-7; TRBD1 might be the D (6 bases). This CDR3 is built from 15 residues. Germline V gene data show CDR1 as SGDLS and CDR2 as YYNGEE. V lost 0 bases, J lost 5 bases, and 15 bases lay in between. This CDR3 is CASSVGQGITHEQYF. The CDR3 DNA sequence: TGTGCCAGCAGCGTAGGGCAGGGGATAACCCACGAGCAGTACTTC.

This clone was recorded once. The chain links TRBV27 to TRBJ2-3; no clear D. Trimming took off 7 bases at V and 0 bases at J, with 14 bases between the two ends. There are 15 residues in the CDR3. Looked up from germline, CDR1 is MNHEY and CDR2 is SMNVEV (reference sequence). This chain's CDR3 is CASKDLPTSTDTQYF. The CDR3 coding sequence is TGTGCCAGCAAAGACTTACCGACTAGCACAGATACGCAGTATTTT.

This clone came up once. The rearrangement uses TRBV12-5 and TRBJ2-5; 9 bases agree with TRBD1. The CDR3 consists of 15 residues. Germline V lookup: CDR1 LGHNT, CDR2 FRNRAP. V lost 8 bases and J lost 3; bases outside the gene matches: 10. The DNA for the CDR3 is TGTGCTAGTTCGAGGGACAGGGATTGGAAAGAGACCCAGTACTTC. This encodes CASSRDRDWKETQYF.

The chain recombines TRBV2 with TRBJ2-7, with 9 nucleotides matching TRBD2. The trim removed 2 bases at V and 6 bases at J, leaving 5 bases unmatched. In germline, CDR1 is SNHLY, CDR2 FYNNEI. The CDR3 is made up of 14 amino acids. CDR3 sequence: CASSELAGDGEQYF. CDR3 nucleotide sequence: TGTGCCAGCAGTGAATTAGCGGGAGATGGCGAGCAGTACTTC.